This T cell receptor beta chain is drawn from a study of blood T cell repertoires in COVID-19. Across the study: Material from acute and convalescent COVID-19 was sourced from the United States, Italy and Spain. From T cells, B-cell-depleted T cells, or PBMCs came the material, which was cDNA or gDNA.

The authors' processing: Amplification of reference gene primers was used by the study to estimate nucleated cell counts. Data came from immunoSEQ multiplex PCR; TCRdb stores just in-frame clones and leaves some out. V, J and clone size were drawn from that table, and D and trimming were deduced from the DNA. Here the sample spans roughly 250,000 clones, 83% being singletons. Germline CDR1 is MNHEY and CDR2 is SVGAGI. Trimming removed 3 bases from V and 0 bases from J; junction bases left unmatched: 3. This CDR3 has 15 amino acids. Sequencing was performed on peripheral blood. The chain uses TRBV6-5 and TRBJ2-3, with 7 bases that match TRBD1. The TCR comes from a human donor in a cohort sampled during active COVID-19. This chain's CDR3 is CASSYLQGSTDTQYF. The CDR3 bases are TGTGCCAGCAGTTATCTACAGGGGAGCACAGATACGCAGTATTTT.